One and the same sample provided the 24 T cell receptor beta chains below, sequenced in a study of T-cell reconstitution after alpha-beta-depleted transplantation in children. Unique molecular identifiers were incorporated into the prepared TCRbeta library. In TCRdb, the PCR reads were re-called with MiXCR into one record per CDR3 protein. The table has fewer than 700,000 distinct CDR3 sequences, approximately 13% seen once. This specimen consisted of PBMCs, mostly from graft donor cells, obtained 360 days after TCRalphabeta/CD19-depleted stem cell transplant. The receptors come from a male patient younger than 18 who had a stem cell transplant for acute myeloid leukemia, so the T cells may come from the graft donor.

This clonotype was observed a few times. The chain recombines TRBV7-9 with TRBJ2-7; 9 bases map to TRBD1. The J segment lost 9 bases and the V segment lost 7 bases, leaving 10 bases of the junction unmatched. The germline V gene has CDR1 SEHNR and CDR2 FQNEAQ (reference sequence). CDR3 length equals 13 residues. CDR3 sequence (DNA): TGTGCCAGCAAACCGGGACAGGGTTTGGTGCAGTACTTC. This translates into CASKPGQGLVQYF.

The V call is TRBV28, the J call TRBJ2-7; a weak D match, TRBD1 (5 bases). The CDR3 spans 13 residues. V dropped 6 bases and J dropped 2 bases, with 11 bases sitting between them. Germline assignment: CDR1 MDHEN and CDR2 SYDVKM. The CDR3, as DNA: TGTGCCAGCAGATTGACAGCTACCTACGAGCAGTACTTC. Encoded protein: CASRLTATYEQYF.

The J gene is TRBJ2-6, the V gene TRBV5-6; D may be TRBD1 or TRBD2 (7 bases each). CDR1 is SGHDT, CDR2 YYEEEE, per germline. V lost 3 bases and J 4 bases, leaving 17 bases between the germline ends. The CDR3 runs to 17 residues. The CDR3 sequence is CASSYYRGLRGANVLTF. CDR3 DNA: TGTGCCAGCAGCTATTACAGGGGACTAAGGGGGGCCAACGTCCTGACTTTC.

This clonotype was found many times. The rearrangement joins TRBV4-3 to TRBJ2-1, with TRBD2 matching over 12 bases. V gave up 6 bases and J gave up 0 bases; unmatched junction bases: 0. Germline V CDR1 and CDR2: LGHNA, YSLEER. This CDR3 has 15 residues. The CDR3 loop reads CASRLAGGSYNEQFF. The CDR3 DNA reads as TGCGCCAGCAGACTAGCGGGGGGCTCCTACAATGAGCAGTTCTTC.

This rearrangement joins TRBV12-5 to TRBJ1-2; a weak D match, TRBD1 (6 bases). Germline V gene sequence: CDR1 LGHNT, CDR2 FRNRAP. V was shortened by 2 bases and J by 8 bases, with 18 bases between the two germline ends. This CDR3 comprises 15 residues. The chain's CDR3 is CASGLIFTGSEGYTF. CDR3 DNA sequence: TGTGCTAGTGGTTTGATATTTACAGGGAGCGAGGGCTACACCTTC.

The chain has TRBV20-1 and TRBJ2-3; 9 bases are a match to TRBD2. Germline trimming cut 5 bases from V and 3 bases from J; bases unmatched to any gene: 12. The CDR3 consists of 16 residues. Germline values: CDR1 DFQATT, CDR2 SNEGSKA (reference sequence). The CDR3: CSAPFSGRGTTDTQYF. CDR3 sequence (DNA): TGCAGTGCTCCCTTTAGCGGGAGAGGAACAACAGATACGCAGTATTTT.

This clonotype was picked up many times. V gene TRBV12-3 or TRBV12-4 combines with J gene TRBJ2-7, with D possibly being TRBD1 (6 bases). The CDR3 totals 13 residues. V was pared by 5 bases and J by 1 base, with 9 bases between. CDR3 bases: TGTGCCAGCAGTCGGACAGTTTCCTACGAGCAGTACTTC. Translated, it gives CASSRTVSYEQYF.

This clonotype was observed a few times. The rearrangement uses TRBV20-1 and TRBJ2-1; D is possibly TRBD2 (6 bases). V was clipped by 4 bases and J by 10 bases, with 14 bases between them. The CDR3 covers 12 residues. Per germline, CDR1 DFQATT and CDR2 SNEGSKA (reference sequence). This CDR3 is CSATALGLEQFF. The CDR3 nucleotides read TGCAGTGCTACTGCCCTTGGACTAGAGCAGTTCTTC.

The rearrangement links TRBV20-1 to TRBJ2-1; the match to TRBD2 covers 7 bases. The V gene's germline CDR1 is DFQATT and CDR2 SNEGSKA (reference sequence). Trimming cost V 6 bases and J 3 bases; bases outside gene matches: 5. CDR3 size: 13 residues. The CDR3 DNA reads as TGCAGTGCGGCGGGAGAGATCTACAATGAGCAGTTCTTC. Its translation is CSAAGEIYNEQFF.

V is TRBV27 and J is TRBJ1-1; the D gene is possibly TRBD1 (5 bases). Trimming stripped 5 bases from V and 1 base from J, with 11 bases between. The CDR3 consists of 14 residues. Germline V gene data show CDR1 as MNHEY and CDR2 as SMNVEV (reference sequence). The DNA of the CDR3 is TGTGCCAGCAGTCCTCGACAGCGGAACACTGAAGCTTTCTTT. It is translated as CASSPRQRNTEAFF.

This clonotype was seen at least ten times. This chain links TRBV10-3 with TRBJ1-6; TRBD1 aligns across 8 bases. The germline gives CDR1 ENHRY, CDR2 SYGVKD. J was trimmed by 7 bases and V by 6 bases; bases with no gene match: 5. CDR3 length equals 14 residues. The CDR3 DNA reads as TGTGCCATCAGCCCGGGACAGGACAATTCACCCCTCCACTTT. Amino acid sequence: CAISPGQDNSPLHF.

Ten or more counts support this clonotype. The chain has TRBV5-1 and TRBJ2-2; D might be TRBD1 or TRBD2, each matching 5 bases. V gave up 3 bases and J gave up 5 bases, with 11 bases separating them. Germline CDR1 SGHRS, CDR2 YFSETQ. The CDR3 is 14 amino acids. The CDR3 sequence is CASSSGPTTGELFF. DNA of the CDR3: TGCGCCAGCAGCTCGGGACCCACGACCGGGGAGCTGTTTTTT.

The V and J genes are TRBV28 and TRBJ2-5; D unclear. V lost 6 bases and J 5 bases, leaving 19 bases between the germline ends. Germline V gene sequence: CDR1 MDHEN, CDR2 SYDVKM. This CDR3 contains 15 residues. This chain's CDR3 is CASSSDENLVETQYF. Here the CDR3 DNA reads TGTGCCAGCAGCTCTGACGAGAATCTTGTGGAGACCCAGTACTTC.

This clonotype was counted many times. The chain carries TRBV20-1 and TRBJ1-5, with D possibly matching TRBD1 (6 bases). The CDR3 extends over 16 amino acids. Per germline, CDR1 DFQATT and CDR2 SNEGSKA (reference sequence). Trimming cost V 4 bases and J 3 bases, with 19 bases left between them. This CDR3 is CSAKREGGRHNQPQHF. CDR3 nucleotide sequence: TGCAGTGCTAAAAGGGAAGGGGGGCGGCACAATCAGCCCCAGCATTTT.

This clonotype was seen more than once but under ten times. The J gene is TRBJ1-5, the V gene TRBV6-1, with D maybe TRBD1 (6 bases). CDR3 length: 16 residues. V was cut by 5 bases and J by 2 bases, with 16 bases left in between. Germline V lookup: CDR1 MNHNS, CDR2 SASEGT. The CDR3 DNA reads as TGTGCCAGCAGTCCCTGGGTGGGGGCAGGCAATCAGCCCCAGCATTTT. It is translated as CASSPWVGAGNQPQHF.

This rearrangement joins TRBV7-6 to TRBJ2-7; the D is unclear. V lost 0 bases to trimming and J lost 6 bases, with 12 bases between them. Looked up from germline, CDR1 is SGHVS and CDR2 is FNYEAQ. CDR3 size: 14 residues. For the CDR3, the DNA is TGTGCCAGCAGCTTAGCCCTGGGTTTGGCCGAGCAGTACTTC. Translation: CASSLALGLAEQYF. Using reference TRBV7-6 and TRBJ2-7 for the parts outside the CDR3, the full variable domain is GAGVSQSPRYKVTKRGQDVALRCDPISGHVSLYWYRQALGQGPEFLTYFNYEAQQDKSGLPNDRFSAERPEGSISTLTIQRTEQRDSAMYRCASSLALGLAEQYFGPGTRLTVT.

This clonotype was recorded at least ten times. DNA for the CDR3: TGTGCCAGCAGCTTATCCAGCGGGGCGAACACCGGGGAGCTGTTTTTT. Translating gives CASSLSSGANTGELFF. J is TRBJ2-2 and V is TRBV7-3, with 7 bases that match TRBD2. From germline, CDR1 is SGHTA and CDR2 FQGTGA. V trimming: 2 bases; J trimming: 0 bases; junction bases outside the gene matches: 3. The CDR3 totals 16 residues.

This clonotype was seen repeatedly, ten times or more. V is TRBV5-5 and J is TRBJ2-1; 7 bases fit TRBD2. CDR3 length: 15 amino acids. CDR1 SGHKS and CDR2 YYEKEE come from the germline V gene (reference sequence). Trimming at V came to 2 bases and at J to 0 bases, leaving 2 bases not matched to a gene. This chain's CDR3 is CASSFGGSSYNEQFF. CDR3 nucleotides: TGTGCCAGCAGCTTTGGCGGGAGCTCCTACAATGAGCAGTTCTTC.

The sample holds many counts of this clonotype. V usage is TRBV9 and J usage is TRBJ2-1; TRBD1 agrees at 7 bases. V shed 0 bases, J shed 0 bases, and the junction held 12 bases outside the gene matches. The CDR3 runs to 19 residues. CDR1 and CDR2 from the germline V gene are SGDLS and YYNGEE. Here the CDR3 reads CASSVEYRGPTDSYNEQFF. In DNA, the CDR3 is TGTGCCAGCAGCGTAGAATACAGGGGCCCCACCGACTCCTACAATGAGCAGTTCTTC.

V gene TRBV28 combines with J gene TRBJ1-5; perhaps TRBD1 as D (6 bases). Germline V CDR1 and CDR2: MDHEN, SYDVKM. The CDR3 is made up of 16 amino acids. V shed 5 bases and J shed 1 base, with 15 bases lying between them. CDR3 amino acids: CASSIEDRRSNQPQHF. In nucleotides, the CDR3 is TGTGCCAGCAGTATAGAGGACAGACGAAGCAATCAGCCCCAGCATTTT. Complete variable domain (other parts from reference TRBV28 and TRBJ1-5): DVKVTQSSRYLVKRTGEKVFLECVQDMDHENMFWYRQDPGLGLRLIYFSYDVKMKEKGDIPEGYSVSREKKERFSLILESASTNQTSMYLCASSIEDRRSNQPQHFGDGTRLSIL.

The V gene is TRBV9, the J gene TRBJ2-2, with 9 nucleotides matching TRBD2. This CDR3 is built from 15 residues. CDR1 and CDR2 from the germline V gene are SGDLS and YYNGEE. V lost 5 bases, J lost 3 bases, and 5 bases stayed unmatched. The CDR3 coding sequence is TGTGCCAGCAGGCGGGAGGGCCTTGACACCGGGGAGCTGTTTTTT. This translates into CASRREGLDTGELFF.

This clonotype was counted at least ten times. The V call is TRBV29-1, the J call TRBJ1-5; perhaps TRBD1 as D (5 bases). CDR3 length equals 14 residues. Germline V CDR1 and CDR2: SQVTM, ANQGSEA. V was trimmed by 5 bases and J by 0 bases, leaving 11 bases between them. CDR3 nucleotides: TGCAGCGTTCAGCAGGGTTATAGCAATCAGCCCCAGCATTTT. It is translated as CSVQQGYSNQPQHF.

The J gene is TRBJ2-7, the V gene TRBV12-3 or TRBV12-4, with D maybe TRBD2 (6 bases). The ends were cut back, 6 bases at V and 5 bases at J, with 8 bases in the middle. The CDR3 runs 11 residues. DNA for the CDR3: TGTGCCAGCAGGCGGGGCCACGAGCAGTACTTC. This codes for CASRRGHEQYF.

The rearrangement joins TRBV20-1 to TRBJ2-3, with 12 bases identical to TRBD2. This CDR3 spans 19 amino acids. After removal of 3 bases from V and 4 bases from J, the junction contained 17 bases not matched to a gene. The V gene's germline CDR1 is DFQATT and CDR2 SNEGSKA (reference sequence). For the CDR3, the DNA is TGCAGTGCTAGGAACTGGGCTAGCGGGAGGGTAGGTGGCGCAGATACGCAGTATTTT. It codes for CSARNWASGRVGGADTQYF.